This T cell receptor beta chain derives from a study of cytomegalovirus exposure and HLA in healthy donors. Study-level points and caveats: It was only CMV serostatus that was available as immune exposure information.

For this clone: Its antigen is undetermined.

Vbeta (60) and Jbeta (13) primers were used in the PCR. Assay used: immunoSEQ multiplex PCR; TCRdb lists only in-frame clones, some missing. The table shows roughly 160,000 clones, with approximately 85% occurring only once. Material for sequencing was PBMCs. The sequence derives from a man younger than 35 in good health and CMV-seropositive.

CDR3: CASSLWGTGGQDQPQHF. The CDR3 DNA reads TGTGCCAGCAGTTTATGGGGGACAGGGGGGCAAGATCAGCCCCAGCATTTT. This chain links TRBV27 with TRBJ1-5; 11 nucleotides line up with TRBD1. The CDR3 totals 17 residues. V was clipped by 1 base and J by 5 bases; unmatched bases: 7. Looked up from germline, CDR1 is MNHEY and CDR2 is SMNVEV (reference sequence).